One sample yielded the 12 T cell receptor beta chains listed below, sequenced in a study of technical replicates of blood from a handful of donors. The assay was immunoSEQ multiplex PCR, and TCRdb's table has in-frame clones only and misses some. The data hold some 99,000 clones, with around 96% observed a single time. The specimen was T cells isolated from PBMCs. These receptor sequences come from a human donor in good health.

This sequence joins TRBV11-2 and TRBJ2-2; TRBD1 might be the D (6 bases). Germline-derived CDR1 and CDR2 are SGHAT and FQNNGV. The CDR3 loop spans 14 amino acids. The V end was cut by 7 bases, the J end by 7 bases, with 16 bases between. CDR3 DNA sequence: TGTGCCAGCACCCTGCCAGGGGTAGGCGGGGAGCTGTTTTTT. Its protein is CASTLPGVGGELFF.

This clone appeared a few times. V usage is TRBV6-5 and J usage is TRBJ1-1; 7 bases line up with TRBD1. The CDR3 runs to 13 residues. Looked up from germline, CDR1 is MNHEY and CDR2 is SVGAGI. J gave up 1 base and V 6 bases, and 2 bases lay outside the gene matches. For the CDR3, the DNA is TGTGCCAGCAGACGACAGGGGAACACTGAAGCTTTCTTT. Protein product: CASRRQGNTEAFF.

The chain joins TRBV7-2 to TRBJ2-5; no reliable D call. V was pared by 1 base and J by 2 bases, with 14 bases between. This CDR3 spans 16 amino acids. Germline V gene data show CDR1 as SGHTA and CDR2 as FQGNSA. Written as DNA, the CDR3 is TGTGCCAGCAGCTTAGGAGTCGCGCCGGGTCAAGAGACCCAGTACTTC. It codes for CASSLGVAPGQETQYF. The variable domain in full, with the rest retrieved from reference TRBV7-2 and TRBJ2-5, is GAGVSQSPSNKVTEKGKDVELRCDPISGHTALYWYRQSLGQGLEFLIYFQGNSAPDKSGLPSDRFSAERTGGSVSTLTIQRTQQEDSAVYLCASSLGVAPGQETQYFGPGTRLLVL.

The V gene is TRBV7-2, the J gene TRBJ1-5; the D gene is possibly TRBD1 (6 bases). The CDR3 sequence is 15 residues long. The V end lost 0 bases, the J end lost 5 bases, and 11 bases lay between the germline ends. Per germline, CDR1 SGHTA and CDR2 FQGNSA. Written as DNA, the CDR3 is TGTGCCAGCAGCTTAGCCCGGGACATATATCAGCCCCAGCATTTT. Its translation: CASSLARDIYQPQHF. The complete variable domain, with remaining parts taken from reference TRBV7-2 and TRBJ1-5, reads GAGVSQSPSNKVTEKGKDVELRCDPISGHTALYWYRQSLGQGLEFLIYFQGNSAPDKSGLPSDRFSAERTGGSVSTLTIQRTQQEDSAVYLCASSLARDIYQPQHFGDGTRLSIL.

The chain links TRBV25-1 to TRBJ2-3, with 7 bases fitting TRBD1. CDR1 and CDR2 (germline): MGHDK, SYGVNS. This CDR3 region has 16 residues. Germline trimming cut 7 bases from V and 3 bases from J; bases unmatched to any gene: 13. In DNA, the CDR3 is TGTGCCAGCACCAAAGAAGGGGGCGATTGGACAGATACGCAGTATTTT. As protein: CASTKEGGDWTDTQYF.

The chain couples TRBV27 to TRBJ2-5; 7 bases map to TRBD1. Germline assignment: CDR1 MNHEY and CDR2 SMNVEV (reference sequence). The CDR3 covers 16 residues. Trimming at V came to 5 bases and at J to 1 base, leaving 10 bases not matched to a gene. The CDR3 is CASSRGTVYTQETQYF. The CDR3 nucleotides read TGTGCCAGCAGTAGGGGGACAGTCTACACCCAAGAGACCCAGTACTTC.

This clone was recorded once. CDR3 protein: CASSYQVSYEQYF. The CDR3 DNA sequence: TGTGCCAGCAGTTATCAGGTATCCTACGAGCAGTACTTC. The chain links TRBV27 to TRBJ2-7; D is unclear. Germline V gene lookup returns CDR1 MNHEY and CDR2 SMNVEV (reference sequence). The CDR3 sequence is 13 residues long. The V end was cut by 4 bases, the J end by 1 base, with 8 bases between.

This rearrangement joins TRBV7-9 to TRBJ1-2, with TRBD1 matching 7 bases. The ends lost 6 bases at V and 7 bases at J; junction bases unmatched: 8. The germline V gene has CDR1 SEHNR and CDR2 FQNEAQ (reference sequence). This CDR3 spans 13 amino acids. The CDR3 protein is CASRPQGRSGYTF. The CDR3, as DNA: TGTGCCAGCAGACCACAGGGGAGGAGTGGCTACACCTTC. The full variable domain, completed using reference TRBV7-9 and TRBJ1-2, is DTGVSQNPRHKITKRGQNVTFRCDPISEHNRLYWYRQTLGQGPEFLTYFQNEAQLEKSRLLSDRFSAERPKGSFSTLEIQRTEQGDSAMYLCASRPQGRSGYTFGSGTRLTVV.

V and J are TRBV7-6 and TRBJ2-2; TRBD1 matches at 7 bases. The CDR3 is 14 amino acids. The junction had 3 bases not matched to a gene; V was cut back by 4 bases and J by 4 bases. The germline CDR1 and CDR2 sequences are SGHVS and FNYEAQ. For the CDR3, the DNA is TGTGCCAGCAGCTGGGGACAGACCACCGGGGAGCTGTTTTTT. It yields the protein CASSWGQTTGELFF. Full variable domain (remainder filled in from reference TRBV7-6 and TRBJ2-2): GAGVSQSPRYKVTKRGQDVALRCDPISGHVSLYWYRQALGQGPEFLTYFNYEAQQDKSGLPNDRFSAERPEGSISTLTIQRTEQRDSAMYRCASSWGQTTGELFFGEGSRLTVL.

The J gene is TRBJ1-1, the V gene TRBV18; 8 bases map to TRBD1. In germline, CDR1 is KGHSH, CDR2 LQKENI. The V segment lost 1 base and the J segment 3 bases; nucleotides outside the gene matches: 1. The CDR3 length is 14 residues. CDR3 nucleotides: TGTGCCAGCTCACCACGACAGGGGCACACTGAAGCTTTCTTT. Protein sequence: CASSPRQGHTEAFF.

V gene TRBV5-4 combines with J gene TRBJ2-7, with 10 bases matching TRBD1. The CDR3 length is 16 residues. CDR1 and CDR2 (germline): SGHNT, YYREEE (reference sequence). V gave up 2 bases and J gave up 3 bases; unmatched junction bases: 8. This chain's CDR3 is CASSLHKGTGDYEQYF. CDR3 nucleotides: TGTGCCAGCAGCTTACATAAAGGGACAGGGGACTACGAGCAGTACTTC. Using reference TRBV5-4 and TRBJ2-7 for the parts outside the CDR3, the full variable domain is ETGVTQSPTHLIKTRGQQVTLRCSSQSGHNTVSWYQQALGQGPQFIFQYYREEENGRGNFPPRFSGLQFPNYSSELNVNALELDDSALYLCASSLHKGTGDYEQYFGPGTRLTVT.

V is TRBV11-2 and J is TRBJ1-4; TRBD1 matches at 8 bases. Per the germline V gene, CDR1 is SGHAT and CDR2 is FQNNGV. This CDR3 region has 16 residues. The V and J ends lost 3 bases and 6 bases, in that order; junction bases with no gene match: 9. CDR3 nucleotide sequence: TGTGCCAGCAGCTTTTGGAGTGACAGGGGTGATGAAAAACTGTTTTTT. Translation: CASSFWSDRGDEKLFF.